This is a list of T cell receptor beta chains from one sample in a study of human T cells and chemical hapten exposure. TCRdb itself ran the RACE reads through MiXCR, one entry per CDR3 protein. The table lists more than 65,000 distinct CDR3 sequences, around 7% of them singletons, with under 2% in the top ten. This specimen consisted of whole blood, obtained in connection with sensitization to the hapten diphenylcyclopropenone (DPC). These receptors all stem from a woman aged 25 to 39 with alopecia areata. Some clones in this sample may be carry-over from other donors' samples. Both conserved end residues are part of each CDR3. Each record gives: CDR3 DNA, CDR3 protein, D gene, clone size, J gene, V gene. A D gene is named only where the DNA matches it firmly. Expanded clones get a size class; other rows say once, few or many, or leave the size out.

DNA: TGTGCCAGCTCGCGGACAGAGCTGAACACTGAAGCTTTCTTT
CDR3: CASSRTELNTEAFF
D: NA
size: NA
J: TRBJ1-1
V: TRBV18

DNA: TGTGCCTGGAGTGTTTCATTCACAGATACGCAGTATTTT
CDR3: CAWSVSFTDTQYF
D: NA
size: few
J: TRBJ2-3
V: TRBV30

DNA: TGTGCCAGCAGGCCTACTAGCGGGGGGGCAGGTGAGCAGTTCTTC
CDR3: CASRPTSGGAGEQFF
D: TRBD2
size: many
J: TRBJ2-1
V: TRBV12-3/TRBV12-4

DNA: TGTGCCAGCAGCCTCCTCCCTACAGGGAACACTGAAGCTTTCTTT
CDR3: CASSLLPTGNTEAFF
D: NA
size: many
J: TRBJ1-1
V: TRBV7-3

DNA: TGTGCCAGCAGCCGTGTGACAGATACGCAGTATTTT
CDR3: CASSRVTDTQYF
D: NA
size: many
J: TRBJ2-3
V: TRBV12-3/TRBV12-4

DNA: TGCGCCAGCAGCTTGGGGGACAGGGGGAACAATGAGCAGTTCTTC
CDR3: CASSLGDRGNNEQFF
D: TRBD1
size: NA
J: TRBJ2-1
V: TRBV5-1

DNA: TGTGCCAGCAGCTACCTGGACTCGGGGCACTATGGCTACACCTTC
CDR3: CASSYLDSGHYGYTF
D: NA
size: few
J: TRBJ1-2
V: TRBV14

DNA: TGTGCCAGCAGTTTATGGAAGGGCGGTGGCTACACCTTC
CDR3: CASSLWKGGGYTF
D: NA
size: NA
J: TRBJ1-2
V: TRBV12-3/TRBV12-4

DNA: TGTGCCTGGAGTGTACATACAGGGGAGGCCGACGAGCAGTACTTC
CDR3: CAWSVHTGEADEQYF
D: NA
size: NA
J: TRBJ2-7
V: TRBV30

DNA: TGTGCCAGCAGTGAATCTCTAACGAGCTCTGGAAACACCATATATTTT
CDR3: CASSESLTSSGNTIYF
D: NA
size: many
J: TRBJ1-3
V: TRBV2

DNA: TGCAGTGCTAGAGGAGGAAGCACTAGCGGGGGACACGCGAACACCGGGGAGCTGTTTTTT
CDR3: CSARGGSTSGGHANTGELFF
D: TRBD2
size: many
J: TRBJ2-2
V: TRBV20-1

DNA: TGTGCCAGCAGTTACTCTAGCGGGGGATGGGATGAGACCCAGTACTTC
CDR3: CASSYSSGGWDETQYF
D: TRBD2
size: many
J: TRBJ2-5
V: TRBV6-5

DNA: TGTGCCAGCAGCTTCCAGGGGAGCACTGAAGCTTTCTTT
CDR3: CASSFQGSTEAFF
D: NA
size: many
J: TRBJ1-1
V: TRBV11-3

DNA: TGTGCCAGCAGCCAAAGAAGCGGAGCATACAATGAGCAGTTCTTC
CDR3: CASSQRSGAYNEQFF
D: NA
size: few
J: TRBJ2-1
V: TRBV3-1

DNA: TGCGCCAGCAGCTTGGTTTCCTCAGACACCGGGGAGCTGTTTTTT
CDR3: CASSLVSSDTGELFF
D: NA
size: many
J: TRBJ2-2
V: TRBV5-1

DNA: TGTGCCAGCAGCCAAAATCAGAACACTGAAGCTTTCTTT
CDR3: CASSQNQNTEAFF
D: NA
size: many
J: TRBJ1-1
V: TRBV14

DNA: TGCGCCAGCAGCCGCGGGGGCGGGGGAAAAACAGATACGCAGTATTTT
CDR3: CASSRGGGGKTDTQYF
D: NA
size: NA
J: TRBJ2-3
V: TRBV5-1

DNA: TGTGCCAGCAGCATTAATAGCAATCAGCCCCAGCATTTT
CDR3: CASSINSNQPQHF
D: NA
size: many
J: TRBJ1-5
V: TRBV12-3/TRBV12-4

DNA: TGTGCCATCAGAAAAACTACAGGGGGCTACACCTTC
CDR3: CAIRKTTGGYTF
D: NA
size: NA
J: TRBJ1-2
V: TRBV10-3

DNA: TGTGCCAGCAGTTCTTTAGCCTCGTTCCCTGAAAAACTGTTTTTT
CDR3: CASSSLASFPEKLFF
D: NA
size: NA
J: TRBJ1-4
V: TRBV27

DNA: TGTGCCAGCATGTACGGGTACGAGCAGTACTTC
CDR3: CASMYGYEQYF
D: NA
size: few
J: TRBJ2-7
V: TRBV27

DNA: TGTGCCAGAAGCGTGGGGACCGAAGAGACCCAGTACTTC
CDR3: CARSVGTEETQYF
D: NA
size: NA
J: TRBJ2-5
V: TRBV5-3

DNA: TGCAGTGCCCCAGGCAGGGTGGATAGAACTAACTATGGCTACACCTTC
CDR3: CSAPGRVDRTNYGYTF
D: NA
size: few
J: TRBJ1-2
V: TRBV20-1

DNA: TGTGCCAGCAGTTACTCGAACGGGGGGAGGTACGAGCAGTACTTC
CDR3: CASSYSNGGRYEQYF
D: TRBD2
size: NA
J: TRBJ2-7
V: TRBV6-5

DNA: TGTGCCACCAGCAGAGATGACGTAATGAACACTGAAGCTTTCTTT
CDR3: CATSRDDVMNTEAFF
D: NA
size: many
J: TRBJ1-1
V: TRBV15

DNA: TGCAGTGCTAGAGTCCCCCCTGAGGCCGGGCGGTACCAAGAGACCCAGTACTTC
CDR3: CSARVPPEAGRYQETQYF
D: NA
size: NA
J: TRBJ2-5
V: TRBV20-1

DNA: TGCAGCGTTGAAGGGCTTACGAACACTGAAGCTTTCTTT
CDR3: CSVEGLTNTEAFF
D: NA
size: many
J: TRBJ1-1
V: TRBV29-1

DNA: TGTGCCAGCAGTTTAGTAACTAGCCGCACAGATACGCAGTATTTT
CDR3: CASSLVTSRTDTQYF
D: NA
size: NA
J: TRBJ2-3
V: TRBV27

DNA: TGTGCCAGCTCACCCCCGACAGGGAGGAATGAGCAGTTCTTC
CDR3: CASSPPTGRNEQFF
D: NA
size: many
J: TRBJ2-1
V: TRBV18

DNA: TGTGCCTGGAGCCGGTTAGATCGGGGAATGAACACTGAAGCTTTCTTT
CDR3: CAWSRLDRGMNTEAFF
D: NA
size: NA
J: TRBJ1-1
V: TRBV30

DNA: TGTGCCAGCAGTTGGACTAGCGGGGGGGCAAATGAGCAGTTCTTC
CDR3: CASSWTSGGANEQFF
D: TRBD2
size: many
J: TRBJ2-1
V: TRBV12-3/TRBV12-4

DNA: TGTGCCATCCAGGGAGACGGGTACGAGCAGTACTTC
CDR3: CAIQGDGYEQYF
D: NA
size: many
J: TRBJ2-7
V: TRBV6-1

DNA: TGTGCCAGCAGCTTAGCTGAGACCCAGTACTTC
CDR3: CASSLAETQYF
D: NA
size: many
J: TRBJ2-5
V: TRBV7-2

DNA: TGTGCCAGCAGAAGGGGAACAGGGAGCTCCTACGAGCAGTACTTC
CDR3: CASRRGTGSSYEQYF
D: NA
size: many
J: TRBJ2-7
V: TRBV6-5

DNA: TGTGCCAGCAGTGTGGGACAGCTCTATGGCTACACCTTC
CDR3: CASSVGQLYGYTF
D: TRBD1
size: few
J: TRBJ1-2
V: TRBV6-5